Listed here is a single TCR beta chain. Its cognate antigen is unknown. Individuals having autoimmune disease history or systemic immunosuppression were not enrolled. Clones were sequenced by immunoSEQ multiplex PCR, and TCRdb holds only the in-frame ones, with some missing. The table has over 45,000 clones, around 84% seen once. Trimming pared 2 bases from V and 9 bases from J, leaving 11 bases between. CDR1 is KGHSH and CDR2 is LQKENI in the germline V gene. The CDR3 is 14 amino acids. This sample was taken from a study of OX40 agonist ivuxolimab in advanced cancers. Study-level points and caveats: Partial responders receiving 0.1-3.0 mg/kg showed among the lowest clonal expansion.

The source was CD4+ or CD8+ T cells sorted from blood, collected in a trial of the OX40 agonist ivuxolimab. The receptor was isolated from an adult with an advanced solid tumor such as melanoma, head and neck, liver or kidney cancer. This sequence joins TRBV18 and TRBJ1-6, with D hard to call. CDR3 in DNA: TGTGCCAGCTCACCAGACTTTCAGATTTCACCCCTCCACTTT. Translation gives CASSPDFQISPLHF.